The 21 T cell receptor beta chains below were found in one sample sequenced in a study of CD8 T cells in ankylosing spondylitis. TCRdb itself ran the 5' RACE reads through MiXCR, one entry per CDR3 protein. The sample holds 200,000 to 300,000 distinct CDR3 sequences, roughly 8.6% seen once. Input material: blood, either unsorted or a sorted T cell fraction (not recorded which). The receptors derive from a male donor with ankylosing spondylitis or in good health (not recorded which).

At least ten counts were recorded for this clonotype. The V gene is TRBV6-1, the J gene TRBJ1-1, with D uncertain. The V end was cut by 7 bases, the J end by 1 base, with 7 bases between. CDR1 and CDR2 from the germline V gene are MNHNS and SASEGT. CDR3 length: 12 amino acids. The CDR3 nucleotides are TGTGCCAGCATCCCCGGGAACACTGAAGCTTTCTTT. Its protein product is CASIPGNTEAFF.

This clonotype has a handful of counts. The chain recombines TRBV7-3 with TRBJ2-1; the match to TRBD1 covers 7 bases. V was pared by 2 bases and J by 1 base, with 2 bases of the junction left unmatched. CDR3 length equals 15 residues. Germline V gene data show CDR1 as SGHTA and CDR2 as FQGTGA. The DNA of the CDR3 is TGTGCCAGCAGCTTATCACAGGGGTCCTACAATGAGCAGTTCTTC. The encoded protein is CASSLSQGSYNEQFF.

V gene TRBV20-1 combines with J gene TRBJ1-1; 8 nucleotides align to TRBD1. Looked up from germline, CDR1 is DFQATT and CDR2 is SNEGSKA (reference sequence). CDR3 length: 16 residues. Germline trimming cut 2 bases from V and 8 bases from J; bases unmatched to any gene: 16. Here the CDR3 reads CSARPTGTGAVREAFF. CDR3 bases: TGCAGTGCTAGACCTACAGGGACAGGTGCGGTTAGAGAAGCTTTCTTT.

The chain recombines TRBV7-9 with TRBJ1-2; D perhaps matches TRBD1 (5 bases). The CDR3 covers 15 residues. In germline, CDR1 is SEHNR, CDR2 FQNEAQ (reference sequence). The V gene lost 4 bases and the J gene lost 7 bases, with 19 bases spanning the gap. The CDR3 protein is CASSSASVAGLGYTF. The CDR3 DNA follows: TGTGCCAGCAGCTCAGCCTCCGTGGCGGGGCTTGGCTACACCTTC.

This clonotype was seen a handful of times. The J gene is TRBJ1-1, the V gene TRBV11-2, with TRBD1 identical over 8 bases. The CDR3 length is 21 residues. Losses at the gene ends were 0 bases for V and 6 bases for J; bases not matched to a gene: 24. Looked up from germline, CDR1 is SGHAT and CDR2 is FQNNGV. The CDR3 loop reads CASSLDFHGQGPPPTGAEAFF. The DNA of the CDR3 is TGTGCCAGCAGCTTAGACTTCCACGGACAGGGACCACCCCCGACGGGCGCTGAAGCTTTCTTT.

This clonotype was seen a handful of times. This rearrangement joins TRBV7-9 to TRBJ1-1; 7 positions agree with TRBD1. The CDR3 runs to 14 residues. V lost 2 bases and J lost 11; bases outside the gene matches: 11. Per the germline V gene, CDR1 is SEHNR and CDR2 is FQNEAQ (reference sequence). The CDR3 protein is CASSLPDRAPGAFF. CDR3 nucleotides: TGTGCCAGCAGCTTACCTGACAGGGCTCCGGGGGCTTTCTTT. Supplemented by reference TRBV7-9 and TRBJ1-1, the full variable domain reads DTGVSQNPRHKITKRGQNVTFRCDPISEHNRLYWYRQTLGQGPEFLTYFQNEAQLEKSRLLSDRFSAERPKGSFSTLEIQRTEQGDSAMYLCASSLPDRAPGAFFGQGTRLTVV.

This clonotype was observed many times. The rearrangement joins TRBV12-3 or TRBV12-4 to TRBJ2-7; the D is unclear. This CDR3 is built from 12 residues. Between the trimmed V and J ends, which lost 6 bases and 2 bases, there was a span of 8 bases. CDR3 nucleotide sequence: TGTGCCAGCAGCTTCTTCCCCTACGAGCAGTACTTC. This codes for CASSFFPYEQYF.

This clonotype has more than one count but fewer than ten. The V and J genes are TRBV2 and TRBJ1-5, with D maybe TRBD1 (6 bases). From germline, CDR1 is SNHLY and CDR2 FYNNEI. V was shortened by 7 bases and J by 2 bases, with 15 bases between the two germline ends. The CDR3 length is 15 residues. CDR3 DNA: TGTGCCAGCAACCGAGCAGGGGCCGGCAATCAGCCCCAGCATTTT. It encodes CASNRAGAGNQPQHF.

This clonotype has at least ten counts. The J gene is TRBJ2-1, the V gene TRBV7-2, with TRBD1 identical over 8 bases. The CDR3 is made up of 15 amino acids. Germline CDR1 reads SGHTA; CDR2 reads FQGNSA. J gave up 4 bases and V 3 bases, and 5 bases lay outside the gene matches. This CDR3 is CASSLDRAEYNEQFF. CDR3 bases: TGTGCCAGCAGCTTGGACAGGGCGGAATACAATGAGCAGTTCTTC.

This clonotype came up many times. V usage is TRBV6-1 and J usage is TRBJ2-1, with a tentative D call TRBD2 (6 bases). The CDR3 extends over 16 amino acids. V lost 6 bases, J lost 10 bases, and 25 bases lay in between. Germline V gene sequence: CDR1 MNHNS, CDR2 SASEGT. CDR3 DNA: TGTGCCAGCAGATCTACCAGGGCGGGAACCAATGAGGAGCAGTTCTTC. Its translation: CASRSTRAGTNEEQFF.

This clonotype appeared many times. This chain joins TRBV29-1 and TRBJ2-4, with TRBD2 matching over 7 bases. The CDR3 is 13 residues long. Per germline, CDR1 SQVTM and CDR2 ANQGSEA. Trimming cost V 6 bases and J 8 bases; bases outside gene matches: 10. The CDR3 sequence is CSVLRAGRDIQYF. As DNA, the CDR3 is TGCAGCGTACTTCGGGCAGGGAGGGACATTCAGTACTTC.

V and J are TRBV6-2 or TRBV6-3 and TRBJ1-1; 9 bases line up with TRBD1. The germline CDR1 and CDR2 sequences are MNHEY and SVGEGT. The CDR3 runs to 13 residues. The CDR3 nucleotides read TGTGTTACGGACAGGGGCCGGAACACTGAAGCTTTCTTT. It translates to CVTDRGRNTEAFF.

The table lists this clonotype with many counts. The CDR3 DNA reads TGTGCCACCAGCAGGGGCTTTAATGAAAAACTGTTTTTT. Translation gives CATSRGFNEKLFF. J is TRBJ1-4 and V is TRBV15, with D unclear. The CDR3 length is 13 residues. Trimming removed 3 bases from V and 4 bases from J, with 6 bases in between. CDR1 is LNHNV, CDR2 YYDKDF, per germline (reference sequence).

This clonotype came up many times. The chain combines TRBV29-1 with TRBJ2-1; D uncertain. Per the germline V gene, CDR1 is SQVTM and CDR2 is ANQGSEA. V gave up 5 bases and J gave up 0 bases, with 17 bases separating them. The CDR3 extends over 16 amino acids. CDR3 sequence (DNA): TGCAGCGTTCCAAAGACGGGCACCAGCTCCTACAATGAGCAGTTCTTC. This translates into CSVPKTGTSSYNEQFF.

This clonotype was recorded a few times. The rearrangement links TRBV12-3 or TRBV12-4 to TRBJ2-7; TRBD2 agrees at 8 bases. Trimming cost V 8 bases and J 0 bases; bases outside gene matches: 9. The CDR3 contains 15 residues. The CDR3 sequence: CASQEAGGSSYEQYF. CDR3 nucleotide sequence: TGTGCCAGCCAAGAGGCGGGGGGAAGCTCCTACGAGCAGTACTTC.

V and J are TRBV5-5 and TRBJ2-1; 13 bases match TRBD2. The CDR3 contains 20 residues. The germline CDR1 and CDR2 sequences are SGHKS and YYEKEE (reference sequence). V was pared by 6 bases and J by 8 bases, with 23 bases of the junction left unmatched. CDR3 residues: CASNSRPGLAGLKGPDEQFF. CDR3 nucleotides: TGTGCCAGCAACTCCCGGCCGGGACTAGCGGGGTTAAAAGGACCGGATGAGCAGTTCTTC.

This clonotype was counted at least ten times. The rearrangement links TRBV12-3 or TRBV12-4 to TRBJ2-7; 14 positions agree with TRBD2. The CDR3 spans 16 residues. V was clipped by 4 bases and J by 2 bases; unmatched bases: 4. The CDR3 sequence: CASSSMGLAGAYEQYF. CDR3 sequence (DNA): TGTGCCAGCAGTTCAATGGGACTAGCGGGGGCCTACGAGCAGTACTTC.

This clonotype occurred many times. The rearrangement joins TRBV5-1 to TRBJ1-4; no reliable D call. V gave up 5 bases and J gave up 5 bases, with 7 bases separating them. Per germline, CDR1 SGHRS and CDR2 YFSETQ. The CDR3 has 12 amino acids. The chain's CDR3 is CASSEGNEKLFF. The DNA for the CDR3 is TGCGCCAGCAGTGAAGGGAATGAAAAACTGTTTTTT.

Comment on this clonotype: A much larger clone lies one base from this, so it may be a read error. This chain links TRBV7-9 with TRBJ2-3; TRBD1 might be the D (5 bases). This CDR3 contains 17 residues. The germline V and J ends were trimmed by 8 bases and 1 base, with 22 bases remaining between them. Germline V gene sequence: CDR1 SEHNR, CDR2 FQNEAQ (reference sequence). CDR3 DNA sequence: TGTGCCAGCGGCTCTCAGACAGACCCTTATGGCACAGATACGCAGTATTTT. Translated: CASGSQTDPYGTDTQYF.

This clonotype was counted a few times. This chain links TRBV20-1 with TRBJ2-3; TRBD1 matches 11 bases. The CDR3 has 16 amino acids. Germline CDR1 reads DFQATT; CDR2 reads SNEGSKA (reference sequence). V lost 1 base and J lost 7; bases outside the gene matches: 10. Written as DNA, the CDR3 is TGCAGTGCTAGAGGCCCCGCCGGGACAGGGGGAAATACGCAGTATTTT. Protein product: CSARGPAGTGGNTQYF.

This clonotype was picked up a small number of times. The V and J genes are TRBV19 and TRBJ1-1; D is unclear. CDR3 size: 14 residues. From germline, CDR1 is LNHDA and CDR2 SQIVND (reference sequence). The V gene lost 4 bases and the J gene lost 0 bases, with 9 bases spanning the gap. The CDR3 spells CASSSNNMNTEAFF. The DNA of the CDR3 is TGTGCCAGTAGTAGTAACAACATGAACACTGAAGCTTTCTTT.